One and the same sample provided the 24 T cell receptor beta chains below, sequenced in a study of blood T cell repertoires in COVID-19. Libraries were prepared by immunoSEQ multiplex PCR; TCRdb keeps only in-frame clonotypes and omits some of them. The table lists 290,000 or so clones, roughly nine tenths of them singletons. The source material was peripheral blood. Receptors originate from a man aged 18 to 35 with active or convalescent COVID-19.

The V and J genes are TRBV7-8 and TRBJ2-1, with 9 nucleotides matching TRBD2. CDR3 size: 17 residues. Germline lookup yields CDR1 SGHVS and CDR2 FQNEAQ. V lost 5 bases and J lost 1; bases outside the gene matches: 9. CDR3 sequence reads: CASSPRGSGGSYNEQFF. The DNA for the CDR3 is TGTGCCAGCAGCCCTCGGGGTAGCGGGGGTTCCTACAATGAGCAGTTCTTC.

The genes are TRBV19 and TRBJ2-5, with D possibly being TRBD2 (6 bases). Deletions cut 6 bases from V and 1 base from J, with 12 bases between. CDR3 size: 14 residues. Germline-derived CDR1 and CDR2 are LNHDA and SQIVND (reference sequence). CDR3 residues: CASSRRGFQETQYF. The DNA of the CDR3 is TGTGCCAGTAGCCGCCGGGGGTTCCAAGAGACCCAGTACTTC.

This clone has a handful of counts. The chain couples TRBV7-9 to TRBJ1-2; TRBD1 matches 7 bases. Germline V gives CDR1 SEHNR, CDR2 FQNEAQ (reference sequence). This CDR3 has 15 amino acids. Germline trimming cut 4 bases from V and 3 bases from J; bases unmatched to any gene: 8. This CDR3 reads CASSSGGQTHYGYTF. CDR3 DNA: TGTGCCAGCAGCTCAGGGGGACAGACCCACTATGGCTACACCTTC.

The count of this clone is one. The CDR3 DNA reads as TGCGCCAGCAGCCCCATGGGCAGGGTTGGAAACACCATATATTTT. Translating it yields CASSPMGRVGNTIYF. The chain joins TRBV4-3 to TRBJ1-3; the D gene is possibly TRBD1 (5 bases). Germline V gene sequence: CDR1 LGHNA, CDR2 YSLEER. The CDR3 sequence is 15 residues long. V was trimmed by 4 bases and J by 3 bases, leaving 13 bases between them.

The chain is built from TRBV12-3 or TRBV12-4 and TRBJ1-1, with no clear D. CDR3 length equals 13 residues. The V end was cut by 3 bases, the J end by 5 bases, with 10 bases between. This chain's CDR3 is CASSLEGVTEAFF. The CDR3 DNA reads as TGTGCCAGCAGTTTGGAGGGAGTTACTGAAGCTTTCTTT.

V is TRBV24-1 and J is TRBJ2-5; TRBD1 aligns across 7 bases. Germline V gene sequence: CDR1 KGHDR, CDR2 SFDVKD. J was trimmed by 0 bases and V by 4 bases; bases with no gene match: 4. The CDR3 spans 15 residues. The CDR3 loop reads CATSETGIYQETQYF. As DNA, the CDR3 is TGTGCCACCAGTGAGACAGGGATTTACCAAGAGACCCAGTACTTC.

This chain connects TRBV5-1 to TRBJ2-7, with TRBD1 identical over 7 bases. V shed 4 bases, J shed 7 bases, and the junction held 8 bases outside the gene matches. Per germline, CDR1 SGHRS and CDR2 YFSETQ. CDR3 length equals 13 residues. The DNA for the CDR3 is TGCGCCAGCAGCCCCGGACAGGTGAATGAGCAGTACTTC. This sequence encodes CASSPGQVNEQYF.

The rearrangement links TRBV3-1 (or the pseudogene TRBV3-2) to TRBJ2-1; 9 positions agree with TRBD2. CDR1 is LGHDT and CDR2 is YNNKEL in the germline V gene (reference sequence). The CDR3 consists of 18 residues. V shed 3 bases, J shed 5 bases, and the junction held 14 bases outside the gene matches. CDR3 sequence (DNA): TGTGCCAGCAGCCATAACACGGAGACTAGCGGAGTGAACAATGAGCAGTTCTTC. Its translation: CASSHNTETSGVNNEQFF.

The chain is built from TRBV11-2 and TRBJ1-1; 8 bases are shared with TRBD1. The length of the CDR3 is 16 residues. Per the germline V gene, CDR1 is SGHAT and CDR2 is FQNNGV. V lost 1 base to trimming and J lost 6 bases; unmatched junction nucleotides: 10. The CDR3 DNA reads TGTGCCAGCAGCTTAGGACAGGGGAGATTTGATTCTGAAGCTTTCTTT. It yields the protein CASSLGQGRFDSEAFF.

This rearrangement joins TRBV7-9 to TRBJ2-7; 7 bases align to TRBD2. Germline assignment: CDR1 SEHNR and CDR2 FQNEAQ (reference sequence). Losses at the gene ends were 5 bases for V and 5 bases for J; bases not matched to a gene: 9. CDR3 length equals 14 residues. The CDR3 region has the DNA TGTGCCAGCAGCCGAAGTCCGGGAGGCAACGAGCAGTACTTC. The encoded protein is CASSRSPGGNEQYF.

The chain is built from TRBV5-1 and TRBJ1-1; D may be TRBD1 (5 bases). V lost 2 bases and J lost 1, with 12 bases in between. The CDR3 has 15 amino acids. Per the germline V gene, CDR1 is SGHRS and CDR2 is YFSETQ. The CDR3 protein is CASSFSGVENTEAFF. The CDR3 coding sequence is TGCGCCAGCAGCTTTTCGGGGGTGGAGAACACTGAAGCTTTCTTT.

The genes are TRBV7-9 and TRBJ1-1; TRBD1 might be the D (6 bases). The CDR3 runs to 15 residues. The germline CDR1 and CDR2 sequences are SEHNR and FQNEAQ (reference sequence). V shed 0 bases and J shed 0 bases, with 8 bases lying between them. This CDR3 reads CASSLAQGVNTEAFF. The CDR3 DNA sequence: TGTGCCAGCAGCTTAGCACAGGGAGTGAACACTGAAGCTTTCTTT. The whole variable domain, remainder taken from reference TRBV7-9 and TRBJ1-1, is DTGVSQNPRHKITKRGQNVTFRCDPISEHNRLYWYRQTLGQGPEFLTYFQNEAQLEKSRLLSDRFSAERPKGSFSTLEIQRTEQGDSAMYLCASSLAQGVNTEAFFGQGTRLTVV.

The chain employs TRBV3-1 (or the pseudogene TRBV3-2) and TRBJ2-5, with TRBD1 matching over 12 bases. J gave up 5 bases and V 2 bases, and 12 bases lay outside the gene matches. The CDR3 runs 18 residues. Germline assignment: CDR1 LGHDT and CDR2 YNNKEL (reference sequence). Written as DNA, the CDR3 is TGTGCCAGCAGCCAACTCCCCCGGGACAGGGGGCGCCGGGAGACCCAGTACTTC. Its protein is CASSQLPRDRGRRETQYF.

This clone was observed once. The chain carries TRBV6-5 and TRBJ1-6; D remains ambiguous. The germline CDR1 and CDR2 sequences are MNHEY and SVGAGI. Trimming took 0 bases from V and 8 from J, leaving 14 bases between them. This CDR3 spans 16 amino acids. The CDR3 DNA reads as TGTGCCAGCAGTTACTCGGTGGGGAGCTTGGATTCACCCCTCCACTTT. This sequence encodes CASSYSVGSLDSPLHF.

The chain couples TRBV5-6 to TRBJ1-2, with 9 bases identical to TRBD1. CDR1 SGHDT and CDR2 YYEEEE come from the germline V gene. Trimming at V came to 0 bases and at J to 8 bases, leaving 2 bases not matched to a gene. The CDR3 spans 13 residues. CDR3 DNA: TGTGCCAGCAGCTTGGCACAGGGGGCGGGCTACACCTTC. Its translation: CASSLAQGAGYTF.

The J gene is TRBJ1-2, the V gene TRBV19, with TRBD1 identical over 12 bases. Trimming removed 5 bases from V and 7 bases from J; junction bases left unmatched: 14. Per germline, CDR1 LNHDA and CDR2 SQIVND (reference sequence). The CDR3 sequence is 17 residues long. The CDR3 DNA is TGTGCCAGTAGTGAAGGGACAGGGGGCGCGGGAAACCCTGGCTACACCTTC. Translation: CASSEGTGGAGNPGYTF. Filled out from reference TRBV19 and TRBJ1-2, the complete variable domain reads DGGITQSPKYLFRKEGQNVTLSCEQNLNHDAMYWYRQDPGQGLRLIYYSQIVNDFQKGDIAEGYSVSREKKESFPLTVTSAQKNPTAFYLCASSEGTGGAGNPGYTFGSGTRLTVV.

With respect to this clone: A far larger clone is a single base away, which makes a read error likely. V gene TRBV27 combines with J gene TRBJ2-1; TRBD1 matches 11 bases. The CDR3 is 17 amino acids. Germline assignment: CDR1 MNHEY and CDR2 SMNVEV (reference sequence). This CDR3 is CASILGTGGPGYNEQFF. CDR3 in DNA: TGTGCCAGCATTTTAGGGACAGGGGGGCCGGGGTACAATGAGCAGTTCTTC.

The V and J genes are TRBV2 and TRBJ2-5, with unresolved D. The germline gives CDR1 SNHLY, CDR2 FYNNEI. The CDR3 sequence is 13 residues long. V lost 4 bases and J lost 4, with 10 bases in between. CDR3 loop: CASSAYARETQYF. The CDR3 region has the DNA TGTGCCAGCAGTGCATACGCTAGAGAGACCCAGTACTTC.

The chain has TRBV12-3 or TRBV12-4 and TRBJ1-1, with D perhaps TRBD1 (5 bases). The CDR3 length is 13 residues. The V and J ends lost 3 bases and 4 bases respectively, with 9 bases between them. The CDR3 loop reads CASSFGTSTEAFF. Here the CDR3 DNA reads TGTGCCAGCAGTTTCGGGACTTCCACTGAAGCTTTCTTT.

The rearrangement joins TRBV12-3 or TRBV12-4 to TRBJ2-2; no firm D call. The CDR3 length is 12 residues. Trimming stripped 6 bases from V and 7 bases from J, with 9 bases between. CDR3 amino acids: CASRLEVGELFF. The CDR3, as DNA: TGTGCCAGCAGGCTAGAAGTCGGGGAGCTGTTTTTT.

V usage is TRBV29-1 and J usage is TRBJ1-1, with D possibly matching TRBD1 (6 bases). CDR1 and CDR2 (germline): SQVTM, ANQGSEA. V lost 7 bases and J 8 bases, leaving 8 bases between the germline ends. The length of the CDR3 is 9 residues. In DNA form, the CDR3 reads TGCAGCGCCGACAGGGAAGCTTTCTTT. Protein sequence: CSADREAFF.

The V gene is TRBV2, the J gene TRBJ2-1, with TRBD2 matching 9 bases. With V trimmed by 6 bases and J by 4 bases, 10 bases remained unmatched. Germline V gene data show CDR1 as SNHLY and CDR2 as FYNNEI. The CDR3 spans 16 residues. The DNA for the CDR3 is TGTGCCAGCAGAGCACAGGCGGGGGGGGTTTACAATGAGCAGTTCTTC. Amino acids: CASRAQAGGVYNEQFF.

CDR3 bases: TGTGCCAGTAGTACGGACAGGGGGTACGAGCAGTACTTC. It is translated as CASSTDRGYEQYF. The chain carries TRBV19 and TRBJ2-7, with 10 bases identical to TRBD1. Germline CDR1 LNHDA, CDR2 SQIVND (reference sequence). CDR3 length equals 13 residues. V was clipped by 4 bases and J by 4 bases; unmatched bases: 1.

This chain connects TRBV5-1 to TRBJ2-1; 13 bases are shared with TRBD2. V shed 2 bases and J 4 bases; nucleotides not matched to a gene: 3. There are 16 residues in the CDR3. CDR1 and CDR2 from the germline V gene are SGHRS and YFSETQ. CDR3 in DNA: TGCGCCAGCAGCTTCGGGACTAGCGGGGCGTACAATGAGCAGTTCTTC. Translating gives CASSFGTSGAYNEQFF.